The sequence of this T cell receptor (beta chain) was determined in a study of cytomegalovirus exposure and HLA in healthy donors. Study details: Both the 100 to 150 validation repertoires and the approximately 700 first-cohort repertoires used the same platform, as reported by a later analysis.

Germline V gene sequence: CDR1 MRHNA, CDR2 SNTAGT. This CDR3 is built from 14 residues. V was trimmed by 3 bases and J by 3 bases, leaving 9 bases between them. In regard to this clone: What it recognizes is unknown.

Regarding the study as a whole: Cytomegalovirus association was listed for 164 TCR beta chains.

The method was immunoSEQ multiplex PCR; TCRdb's version includes in-frame clones alone and lacks a portion of them. The sample has about 360,000 clones, 75% to 90% seen once. Material: PBMCs. This rearrangement joins TRBV6-4 to TRBJ2-1; D might be TRBD2 (6 bases). This TCR came from a woman under 30 in good health and CMV-seronegative. CDR3 in DNA: TGTGCCAGCAGTGATGGGGGGAACTACAATGAGCAGTTCTTC. Protein sequence: CASSDGGNYNEQFF.